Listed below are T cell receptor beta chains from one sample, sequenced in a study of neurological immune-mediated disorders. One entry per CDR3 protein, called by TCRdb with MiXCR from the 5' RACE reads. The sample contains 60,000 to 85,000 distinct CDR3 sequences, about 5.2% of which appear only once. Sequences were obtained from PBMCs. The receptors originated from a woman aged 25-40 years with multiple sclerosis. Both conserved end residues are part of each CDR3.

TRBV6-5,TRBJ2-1,CASSTLAGVHNEQFF
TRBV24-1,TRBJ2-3,CATSEAGSSTDTQYF
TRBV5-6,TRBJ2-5,CASSPGTGAVGQETQYF
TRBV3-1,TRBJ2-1,CASSLRRGRGYNEQFF
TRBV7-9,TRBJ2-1,CASSLSTSGQNNEQFF
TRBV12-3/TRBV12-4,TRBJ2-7,CARPPPGQPYEQYF
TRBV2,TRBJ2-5,CASSEEAGASETQYF
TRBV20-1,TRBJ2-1,CSAGASGRQSGEQFF
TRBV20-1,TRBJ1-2,CSARDSRGFGYGYTF
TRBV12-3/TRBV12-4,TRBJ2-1,CASSSNRLAGYEQFF
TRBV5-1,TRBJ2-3,CASSLDGNGADTQYF
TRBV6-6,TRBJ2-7,CASTYREIYEQYF
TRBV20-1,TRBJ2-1,CSAFVSGRARNEQFF
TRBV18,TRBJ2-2,CASSPEEAELFF
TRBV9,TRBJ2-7,CASSVASGPLTYEQYF
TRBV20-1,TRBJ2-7,CSARAVFTYEQYF
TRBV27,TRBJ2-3,CASSFGSTDTQYF
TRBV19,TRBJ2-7,CASSPGTRGGYEQYF
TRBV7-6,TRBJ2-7,CASSLKAGASEQYF
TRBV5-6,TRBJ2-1,CASSLATGTSYNEQFF
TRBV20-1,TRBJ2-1,CSARPLAGGSDEQFF
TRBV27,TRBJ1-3,CASSFRQGVGNTIYF
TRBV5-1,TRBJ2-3,CASSSAGGTDTQYF
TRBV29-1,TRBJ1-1,CSALQGPYEAFF
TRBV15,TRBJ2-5,CATSRALGITEVTQYF
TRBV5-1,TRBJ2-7,CASSLSNNNEQYF
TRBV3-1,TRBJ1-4,CASSLSANEKLFF
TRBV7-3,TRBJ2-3,CASSLMVTGPTDTQYF
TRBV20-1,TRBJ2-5,CSASHQETQYF
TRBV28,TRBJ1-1,CASSLFATGKPEAFF
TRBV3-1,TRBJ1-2,CDSSKEPGGYTF
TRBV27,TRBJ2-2,CASSKVRDSRGAPGELFF
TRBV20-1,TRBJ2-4,CSARDTNRDGAAKNIQYF
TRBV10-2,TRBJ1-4,CASSETGGEKLFF
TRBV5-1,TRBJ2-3,CASLSYDNTQYF
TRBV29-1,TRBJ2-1,CSVIAGPTYNEQFF
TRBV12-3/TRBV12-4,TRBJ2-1,CASTPAAGRNYNEQFF
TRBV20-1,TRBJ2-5,CSARDGLAGGLETQYF
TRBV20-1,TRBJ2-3,CSAVDGLAADTQYF
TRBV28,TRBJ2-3,CASSLVTSGGSTDTQYF
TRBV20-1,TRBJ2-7,CSARRLAGVGEQYF
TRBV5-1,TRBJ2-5,CASSADRGETQYF
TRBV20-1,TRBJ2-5,CSDRRDNQETQYF
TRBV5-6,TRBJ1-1,CASSAVNTEAFF
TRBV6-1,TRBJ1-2,CASRPEYGYTF
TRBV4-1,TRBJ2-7,CASSQDEVLAGDTYEQYF
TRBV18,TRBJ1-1,CASSLDGVTEAFF
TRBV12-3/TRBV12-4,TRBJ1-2,CASSPGPGNGYTF
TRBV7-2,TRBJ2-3,CASSLSGRSVDTQYF
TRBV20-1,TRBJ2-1,CSASPALGQGSLSSYNEQFF
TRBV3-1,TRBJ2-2,CASSQASGTGELFF
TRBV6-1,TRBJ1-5,CASTKGQPNQPQHF
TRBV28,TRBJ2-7,CASSDKGREQYF
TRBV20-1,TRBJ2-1,CSRLRAGSENNEQFF
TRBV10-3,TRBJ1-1,CAISPSGLETFF
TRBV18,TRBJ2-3,CASSPKEGTVDTQYF
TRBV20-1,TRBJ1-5,CSATDRDGQPQHF
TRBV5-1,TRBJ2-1,CASSLYNEQFF
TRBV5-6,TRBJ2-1,CASSSTGGSYNEQFF